This T cell receptor (beta chain) was sequenced for a study of cytomegalovirus exposure and HLA in healthy donors. Study-wide points: The authors confirmed in vitro that three CMV-associated chains were specific for CMV antigens. Later analysis suggested links between common viral pathogens and several top significant clusters.

This CDR3 is 14 amino acids long. The ends lost 6 bases at V and 7 bases at J; junction bases unmatched: 4. The V gene's germline CDR1 is MNHEY and CDR2 SVGAGI. Concerning this clone: Its target is not known.

PCR was performed using 60 Vbeta and 13 Jbeta primers. Assay used: immunoSEQ multiplex PCR; TCRdb lists only in-frame clones, some missing. This table holds fewer than 250,000 clones, about 69% found once. Donors in the study were healthy people who gave bone marrow. The sequencing sample was made of PBMCs. The source of this sequence is a man aged 25-40 years in good health and CMV-seropositive. The rearrangement joins TRBV6-5 to TRBJ1-4; 11 bases line up with TRBD1. CDR3 in DNA: TGTGCCAGCAGGTCGGGGACAGGGGGTGAAAAACTGTTTTTT. Its translation is CASRSGTGGEKLFF.